A single sample gave rise to the 17 T cell receptor beta chains below, sequenced in a study of OX40 agonist ivuxolimab in advanced cancers. Libraries were prepared by immunoSEQ multiplex PCR; TCRdb keeps only in-frame clonotypes and omits some of them. Of over 30,000 clones in the sample, around 74% were seen once. Sequencing was performed on CD4+ or CD8+ T cells sorted from blood, taken in a trial of the OX40 agonist ivuxolimab. The receptor source for this set is an adult with an advanced solid tumor such as melanoma, head and neck, liver or kidney cancer.

The sample holds a few counts of this clone. The chain uses TRBV7-6 and TRBJ2-2; D gene uncertain. Trimming left V 5 bases short and J 3 bases short, with 7 bases between. The CDR3 loop spans 13 amino acids. CDR1 is SGHVS and CDR2 is FNYEAQ in the germline V gene. This CDR3 is CASSKYDTGELFF. The CDR3 DNA follows: TGTGCCAGCAGCAAGTATGACACCGGGGAGCTGTTTTTT.

This sequence joins TRBV18 and TRBJ1-4, with no clear D. Between the trimmed V and J ends, which lost 3 bases and 4 bases, there was a span of 12 bases. The CDR3 has 15 residues. Germline CDR1 and CDR2: KGHSH and LQKENI. The CDR3, as DNA: TGTGCCAGCTCACCTCGCGGAAAAGATAATGAAAAACTGTTTTTT. Its protein is CASSPRGKDNEKLFF.

The rearrangement joins TRBV29-1 to TRBJ2-1, with D maybe TRBD1 (6 bases). Looked up from germline, CDR1 is SQVTM and CDR2 is ANQGSEA. Between the trimmed V and J ends, which lost 6 bases and 5 bases, there was a span of 20 bases. The CDR3 runs to 15 residues. This CDR3 reads CSVTYALTGHNEQFF. In nucleotides, the CDR3 is TGCAGCGTAACATACGCCCTGACAGGCCACAATGAGCAGTTCTTC.

The chain carries TRBV28 and TRBJ1-4; D gene uncertain. This CDR3 is built from 13 residues. With 2 bases removed from V and 7 bases from J, the gap between germline ends came to 8 bases. Per the germline V gene, CDR1 is MDHEN and CDR2 is SYDVKM. For the CDR3, the DNA is TGTGCCAGCAGTTTAGGCAGGACTGAAAAACTGTTTTTT. It yields the protein CASSLGRTEKLFF.

The chain carries TRBV5-1 and TRBJ2-2; D may match TRBD1 or TRBD2 (5 bases each). The CDR3 extends over 14 amino acids. Trimming shortened V by 6 bases and J by 2 bases, and 11 bases separated the two germline ends. Germline values: CDR1 SGHRS, CDR2 YFSETQ. Here the CDR3 reads CASKGRENTGELFF. The CDR3 region has the DNA TGCGCCAGCAAGGGACGGGAAAACACCGGGGAGCTGTTTTTT.

V is TRBV30 and J is TRBJ1-1; 9 nucleotides line up with TRBD1. Germline V lookup: CDR1 GTSNPN, CDR2 SVGIG (reference sequence). Trimming cost V 7 bases and J 4 bases; bases outside gene matches: 4. CDR3 length: 12 residues. CDR3 protein: CASDRGSTEAFF. CDR3 coding DNA: TGTGCCTCGGACAGGGGTAGCACTGAAGCTTTCTTT.

The chain employs TRBV30 and TRBJ1-1; tentative D call: TRBD1 (6 bases). V lost 4 bases and J lost 1, with 19 bases in between. The germline V gene encodes CDR1 GTSNPN and CDR2 SVGIG (reference sequence). The CDR3 contains 16 residues. As DNA, the CDR3 is TGTGCCTGGAATCAGTTAGGGGGAATTACGAACACTGAAGCTTTCTTT. Protein product: CAWNQLGGITNTEAFF.

The chain recombines TRBV9 with TRBJ2-7; D might be TRBD2 (5 bases). This CDR3 is built from 13 residues. Trimming left V 0 bases short and J 4 bases short, with 8 bases between. The germline V gene encodes CDR1 SGDLS and CDR2 YYNGEE. The CDR3, as DNA: TGTGCCAGCAGCGTAGACGGGGAGTACGAGCAGTACTTC. Amino acids: CASSVDGEYEQYF.

The chain carries TRBV5-8 and TRBJ1-5; no reliable D call. V gave up 2 bases and J gave up 0 bases, with 9 bases separating them. The V gene's germline CDR1 is SGHTS and CDR2 YDEGEE. There are 15 residues in the CDR3. Here the CDR3 DNA reads TGTGCCAGCAGCTTACGAGGAATTAGCAATCAGCCCCAGCATTTT. Its protein product is CASSLRGISNQPQHF.

CDR3 DNA: TGCGCCAGCAGCATCGAGGGACTGGCTGCGTCCGGGGAGCTGTTTTTT. The encoded protein is CASSIEGLAASGELFF. The rearrangement uses TRBV5-1 and TRBJ2-2, with D possibly matching TRBD2 (6 bases). Trimming removed 4 bases at V and 6 bases at J, with 19 bases between. This CDR3 is built from 16 residues. Germline V lookup: CDR1 SGHRS, CDR2 YFSETQ.

J is TRBJ1-4 and V is TRBV2; D gene ambiguous. CDR3 length equals 11 residues. Germline values: CDR1 SNHLY, CDR2 FYNNEI. V shed 2 bases and J shed 8 bases, with 3 bases lying between them. CDR3: CASSEQEKLFF. CDR3 coding DNA: TGTGCCAGCAGTGAACAGGAAAAACTGTTTTTT.

This clone has only one observation. In DNA, the CDR3 is TGTGCCAGCAGCCCTCGCCAGGGTAACACTGAAGCTTTCTTT. It translates to CASSPRQGNTEAFF. The V gene is TRBV27, the J gene TRBJ1-1, with a tentative D call TRBD1 (5 bases). Germline V gene data show CDR1 as MNHEY and CDR2 as SMNVEV (reference sequence). Trimming cost V 6 bases and J 2 bases, with 13 bases left between them. The CDR3 extends over 14 amino acids.

Only a few counts were recorded for this clone. The rearrangement joins TRBV29-1 to TRBJ2-7; D unclear. Between the trimmed V and J ends, which lost 4 bases and 0 bases, there was a span of 13 bases. The CDR3 has 14 amino acids. Germline-derived CDR1 and CDR2 are SQVTM and ANQGSEA. CDR3 sequence (DNA): TGCAGCGTTGTGCTGGATACGAGCTCCTACGAGCAGTACTTC. Protein sequence: CSVVLDTSSYEQYF.

The V gene is TRBV4-1, the J gene TRBJ1-5; D gene unclear. The germline CDR1 and CDR2 sequences are MGHRA and YSYEKL. The CDR3 totals 15 residues. Trimming took 0 bases from V and 8 from J, leaving 14 bases between them. This chain's CDR3 is CASSQDRTTEKPQHF. CDR3 bases: TGCGCCAGCAGCCAAGATCGGACGACCGAGAAGCCCCAGCATTTT.

This clone was picked up many times. The chain joins TRBV19 to TRBJ1-1; 8 bases are a match to TRBD1. Germline V gives CDR1 LNHDA, CDR2 SQIVND (reference sequence). Trimming at V came to 5 bases and at J to 5 bases, leaving 7 bases not matched to a gene. The CDR3 covers 14 residues. CDR3 coding DNA: TGTGCCAGTAGTCTCCGACAGGGGTTGACTGAAGCTTTCTTT. Amino acid sequence: CASSLRQGLTEAFF.

This clone was seen a few times. The chain employs TRBV7-8 and TRBJ2-7, with 8 bases identical to TRBD1. The V gene's germline CDR1 is SGHVS and CDR2 FQNEAQ. The CDR3 sequence is 12 residues long. V was pared by 4 bases and J by 6 bases, with 2 bases of the junction left unmatched. This CDR3 reads CASSSDRGEQYF. CDR3 bases: TGTGCCAGCAGCTCAGACAGGGGCGAGCAGTACTTC. Using reference TRBV7-8 and TRBJ2-7 for the parts outside the CDR3, the full variable domain is GAGVSQSPRYKVAKRGQDVALRCDPISGHVSLFWYQQALGQGPEFLTYFQNEAQLDKSGLPSDRFFAERPEGSVSTLKIQRTQQEDSAVYLCASSSDRGEQYFGPGTRLTVT.

The chain links TRBV7-3 to TRBJ2-2; 9 nucleotides agree with TRBD2. This CDR3 has 16 amino acids. V shed 5 bases, J shed 0 bases, and the junction held 4 bases outside the gene matches. CDR1 is SGHTA and CDR2 is FQGTGA in the germline V gene. CDR3 protein: CASSPRLAANTGELFF. The CDR3 region has the DNA TGTGCCAGCAGCCCCAGACTAGCGGCGAACACCGGGGAGCTGTTTTTT.